What follows are 19 T cell receptor beta chains derived from one specimen sequenced in a study of beta chain features in type 1 diabetes. TCRB transcripts that were expressed got sequenced, as all of the isolated RNA had been reverse transcribed. Method: immunoSEQ multiplex PCR; TCRdb's copy keeps in-frame clones and lacks some. Found here are hundreds of thousands of clones, 8% to 13% of them singletons; the top ten hold 0.015%. The sequenced sample consisted of naive CD4+ T cells from blood. Receptor source: a woman aged 30 to 39 in good health.

This chain uses TRBV5-1 with TRBJ1-5; 7 bases align to TRBD1. The CDR3 covers 15 residues. Germline CDR1 is SGHRS and CDR2 is YFSETQ. The V and J ends lost 2 bases and 4 bases, in that order; junction bases with no gene match: 6. The CDR3: CASSLTGASNQPQHF. CDR3 bases: TGCGCCAGCAGCTTAACAGGGGCGTCAAATCAGCCCCAGCATTTT.

In its sample, this clone was seen a few times. V gene TRBV5-4 combines with J gene TRBJ2-5, with 7 nucleotides matching TRBD1. Germline V gene sequence: CDR1 SGHNT, CDR2 YYREEE (reference sequence). CDR3 size: 15 residues. Unmatched junction bases numbered 5, after V lost 3 bases and J lost 0 bases. CDR3: CASSWVDRNQETQYF. In DNA, the CDR3 is TGTGCCAGCAGCTGGGTGGACAGGAACCAAGAGACCCAGTACTTC. Variable domain in full (rest from reference TRBV5-4 and TRBJ2-5): ETGVTQSPTHLIKTRGQQVTLRCSSQSGHNTVSWYQQALGQGPQFIFQYYREEENGRGNFPPRFSGLQFPNYSSELNVNALELDDSALYLCASSWVDRNQETQYFGPGTRLLVL.

The V call is TRBV28, the J call TRBJ2-7, with 9 bases lining up with TRBD2. The CDR3 contains 15 residues. Germline loops: CDR1 MDHEN, CDR2 SYDVKM. V was pared by 6 bases and J by 3 bases, with 9 bases of the junction left unmatched. The CDR3 is CASRDERLAVYEQYF. The CDR3 nucleotides read TGTGCCAGCAGGGATGAGCGACTAGCGGTCTACGAGCAGTACTTC. The entire variable domain, with the rest obtained from reference TRBV28 and TRBJ2-7, is as follows: DVKVTQSSRYLVKRTGEKVFLECVQDMDHENMFWYRQDPGLGLRLIYFSYDVKMKEKGDIPEGYSVSREKKERFSLILESASTNQTSMYLCASRDERLAVYEQYFGPGTRLTVT.

This clone was picked up a small number of times. The V gene is TRBV4-3, the J gene TRBJ2-1; TRBD2 agrees at 10 bases. This CDR3 spans 15 amino acids. Trimming removed 8 bases from V and 7 bases from J; junction bases left unmatched: 11. The germline CDR1 and CDR2 sequences are LGHNA and YSLEER. CDR3 loop: CASGPSGSRGNEQFF. In nucleotides, the CDR3 is TGCGCCAGCGGACCTAGCGGGAGCCGAGGGAATGAGCAGTTCTTC.

The rearrangement links TRBV10-3 to TRBJ2-7, with 8 bases matching TRBD1. CDR1 and CDR2 from the germline V gene are ENHRY and SYGVKD. CDR3 length: 15 residues. V was pared by 2 bases and J by 3 bases, with 6 bases of the junction left unmatched. CDR3 DNA sequence: TGTGCCATCAGTGAGCGGACAGGGAGAGTCTACGAGCAGTACTTC. It is translated as CAISERTGRVYEQYF.

This clone was detected only a few times. CDR3 in DNA: TGTGCCAGCAGTCCCGGACAGGGAACCTACGAGCAGTACTTC. As protein: CASSPGQGTYEQYF. J is TRBJ2-7 and V is TRBV28, with TRBD1 identical over 8 bases. V was pared by 5 bases and J by 2 bases, with 5 bases of the junction left unmatched. The germline gives CDR1 MDHEN, CDR2 SYDVKM. The CDR3 consists of 14 residues.

This chain uses TRBV7-9 with TRBJ2-7; 8 bases match TRBD1. CDR3 size: 14 residues. V lost 5 bases and J lost 13; bases outside the gene matches: 16. From germline, CDR1 is SEHNR and CDR2 FQNEAQ (reference sequence). The CDR3 DNA reads TGTGCCAGCAGCACCTCCGGGACAGGCCTTGAGTCATACTTC. Amino acids: CASSTSGTGLESYF.

The J gene is TRBJ2-7, the V gene TRBV18; 15 bases map to TRBD2. The CDR3 has 18 residues. V trimming: 3 bases; J trimming: 4 bases; junction bases outside the gene matches: 10. Germline CDR1 and CDR2: KGHSH and LQKENI. Written as DNA, the CDR3 is TGTGCCAGCTCACCTTACCCCGGGACTAGCGGGAGGAATTACGAGCAGTACTTC. Residues: CASSPYPGTSGRNYEQYF.

This clone has only a few counts. The chain employs TRBV6-6 and TRBJ1-4; tentative D call: TRBD1 (5 bases). CDR1 MNHNY and CDR2 SVGAGI come from the germline V gene (reference sequence). This CDR3 spans 12 amino acids. The ends were cut back, 7 bases at V and 14 bases at J, with 17 bases in the middle. CDR3 protein: CASMTQGGSLFF. The CDR3 DNA reads TGTGCCAGCATGACTCAGGGAGGGAGTCTGTTTTTT.

About this clone: The junction and the germline gene differ at one end; a read error may be behind it. The genes are TRBV5-4 and TRBJ2-7; 9 bases agree with TRBD2. This CDR3 is built from 16 residues. Germline assignment: CDR1 SGHNT and CDR2 YYREEE (reference sequence). The CDR3 DNA follows: TGCGCCAGCAGCCCGGGTAGCGGGAGATCGGTCTACGAGCAGTACTTC. It codes for CASSPGSGRSVYEQYF.

The V gene is TRBV7-2, the J gene TRBJ1-1; D call uncertain. There are 12 residues in the CDR3. The germline CDR1 and CDR2 sequences are SGHTA and FQGNSA. Trimming took off 0 bases at V and 11 bases at J, with 10 bases between the two ends. The CDR3 loop reads CASSLASGSAFF. The CDR3 DNA reads TGTGCCAGCAGCTTAGCCTCTGGTAGTGCTTTCTTT.

This sequence joins TRBV29-1 and TRBJ2-5; 12 bases match TRBD2. Germline CDR1 and CDR2: SQVTM and ANQGSEA. The CDR3 runs 14 residues. With V trimmed by 6 bases and J by 4 bases, 6 bases remained unmatched. The CDR3 sequence: CSVAVLAGGETQYF. The CDR3 nucleotides read TGCAGCGTCGCCGTACTAGCGGGAGGAGAGACCCAGTACTTC.

This clone has only a few counts. J is TRBJ2-1 and V is TRBV6-4; TRBD2 matches 10 bases. This CDR3 is built from 16 residues. The germline CDR1 and CDR2 sequences are MRHNA and SNTAGT. V lost 0 bases to trimming and J lost 7 bases; unmatched junction nucleotides: 6. This CDR3 reads CASSDSASGSANEQFF. The CDR3 DNA reads TGTGCCAGCAGTGACTCGGCTAGCGGGAGTGCGAATGAGCAGTTCTTC.

This clone was recorded a few times. This chain joins TRBV4-1 and TRBJ1-2, with 7 nucleotides matching TRBD1. The CDR3 extends over 15 amino acids. CDR1 is MGHRA and CDR2 is YSYEKL in the germline V gene. After removal of 0 bases from V and 1 base from J, the junction contained 2 bases not matched to a gene. The CDR3 reads CASSQEGGFNYGYTF. CDR3 coding DNA: TGCGCCAGCAGCCAAGAAGGGGGCTTTAACTATGGCTACACCTTC.

This chain joins TRBV18 and TRBJ1-2, with 12 bases aligning to TRBD1. The CDR3 is made up of 17 amino acids. Germline V gene sequence: CDR1 KGHSH, CDR2 LQKENI. Germline trimming cut 1 base from V and 4 bases from J; bases unmatched to any gene: 7. CDR3 nucleotides: TGTGCCAGCTCACCACTGACCGGGACAGGGGGCACCTATGGCTACACCTTC. Its protein is CASSPLTGTGGTYGYTF.

The chain joins TRBV9 to TRBJ2-1; 8 bases line up with TRBD2. Unmatched junction bases numbered 3, after V lost 4 bases and J lost 0 bases. CDR3 length equals 15 residues. Germline V gene sequence: CDR1 SGDLS, CDR2 YYNGEE. CDR3 in amino acids: CASSYSGNSYNEQFF. CDR3 DNA sequence: TGTGCCAGCAGCTATAGCGGGAACTCCTACAATGAGCAGTTCTTC.

The chain employs TRBV23-1 and TRBJ1-4, with D perhaps TRBD1 (6 bases). TRBV23-1 is an ORF; its function is uncertain. CDR3 size: 13 residues. Trimming pared 6 bases from V and 11 bases from J, leaving 16 bases between. CDR3 loop: CASSPDPGDKLFF. CDR3 coding DNA: TGCGCCAGCAGCCCCGACCCAGGGGATAAACTGTTTTTT.

This clone has only a few counts. This chain uses TRBV11-1 with TRBJ1-2; 9 positions agree with TRBD1. From germline, CDR1 is SGHAT and CDR2 FQDESV (reference sequence). The CDR3 length is 16 residues. J gave up 3 bases and V 6 bases, and 11 bases lay outside the gene matches. CDR3 in amino acids: CASSPRETGGDYGYTF. In DNA, the CDR3 is TGTGCCAGCAGTCCGCGAGAAACAGGGGGCGACTATGGCTACACCTTC.

The genes are TRBV7-3 and TRBJ2-5; the match to TRBD2 covers 7 bases. Germline-derived CDR1 and CDR2 are SGHTA and FQGTGA. V lost 1 base to trimming and J lost 5 bases; unmatched junction nucleotides: 7. CDR3 length: 15 residues. The CDR3 loop is CASSLNVGGRETQYF. The CDR3 coding sequence is TGTGCCAGCAGCTTAAATGTGGGAGGGCGGGAGACCCAGTACTTC.